This is a list of T cell receptor beta chains from one sample in a study of synovial regulatory T cells in juvenile arthritis. The data were produced by immunoSEQ multiplex PCR, yet TCRdb's version contains in-frame clones alone and is incomplete. The table lists several thousand clones. What was sequenced was Treg cells from blood. The source of these receptors is a donor between 2 and 35 years old with juvenile idiopathic arthritis. The CDR3 runs from the conserved cysteine through the conserved F or W. Rows give clone size only sometimes, using once, few, many, or a class for an expanded clone.

J gene: TRBJ1-3; clone size: NA; V gene: TRBV5-1; CDR3 protein: CASRVSQGGTGNTIYF
J gene: TRBJ2-7; clone size: NA; V gene: TRBV5-1; CDR3 protein: CASSPGQGAGEQYF
J gene: TRBJ2-5; clone size: NA; V gene: TRBV19; CDR3 protein: CATRTSGGSETQYF
J gene: TRBJ2-2; clone size: NA; V gene: TRBV11-3; CDR3 protein: CASSLGGRGELFF
J gene: TRBJ1-5; clone size: NA; V gene: TRBV2; CDR3 protein: CASSLSQPQHF
J gene: TRBJ2-2; clone size: NA; V gene: TRBV28; CDR3 protein: CASSSPPTGELFF
J gene: TRBJ2-7; clone size: NA; V gene: TRBV27; CDR3 protein: CASRTLNSYEQYF
J gene: TRBJ2-7; clone size: NA; V gene: TRBV19; CDR3 protein: CASSWQVSYEQYF
J gene: TRBJ2-1; clone size: NA; V gene: TRBV11-2; CDR3 protein: CASSLEGTGDDEQFF
J gene: TRBJ1-1; clone size: NA; V gene: TRBV19; CDR3 protein: CASTPDRVRTEAFF
J gene: TRBJ2-1; clone size: NA; V gene: TRBV4-2; CDR3 protein: CASSQDGTSGTNNEQFF
J gene: TRBJ1-2; clone size: NA; V gene: TRBV7-9; CDR3 protein: CASSLATGEGYGYTF
J gene: TRBJ1-2; clone size: medium-sized; V gene: TRBV6-5; CDR3 protein: CASRRGTGYTF
J gene: TRBJ2-2; clone size: NA; V gene: TRBV4-2; CDR3 protein: CASSPSGVVPGELFF
J gene: TRBJ1-4; clone size: NA; V gene: TRBV9; CDR3 protein: CATAPGGSTNEKLFF
J gene: TRBJ2-7; clone size: NA; V gene: TRBV10-3; CDR3 protein: CAIRTGDSRYEQYF
J gene: TRBJ1-2; clone size: NA; V gene: TRBV6-5; CDR3 protein: CASSYSRLYGYTF
J gene: TRBJ2-1; clone size: medium-sized; V gene: TRBV21-1; CDR3 protein: CASSSREASRGRNEQFF
J gene: TRBJ1-2; clone size: NA; V gene: TRBV2; CDR3 protein: CASRAQTTGGYGYTF
J gene: TRBJ2-2; clone size: NA; V gene: TRBV5-8; CDR3 protein: CASSLYRTSGNTGELFF
J gene: TRBJ1-2; clone size: medium-sized; V gene: TRBV19; CDR3 protein: CASGNRNNYGYTF
J gene: TRBJ1-5; clone size: NA; V gene: TRBV5-5; CDR3 protein: CASSFWGDQPQHF
J gene: TRBJ2-3; clone size: NA; V gene: TRBV11-2; CDR3 protein: CASSSLVLDTQYF
J gene: TRBJ1-2; clone size: NA; V gene: TRBV19; CDR3 protein: CASSVDRDLYGYTF
J gene: TRBJ2-5; clone size: medium-sized; V gene: TRBV9; CDR3 protein: CASSVLWGRGGETQYF
J gene: TRBJ1-5; clone size: NA; V gene: TRBV7-9; CDR3 protein: CASSSARQGDNQPQHF
J gene: TRBJ2-1; clone size: NA; V gene: TRBV19; CDR3 protein: CASSPTSASYNEQFF